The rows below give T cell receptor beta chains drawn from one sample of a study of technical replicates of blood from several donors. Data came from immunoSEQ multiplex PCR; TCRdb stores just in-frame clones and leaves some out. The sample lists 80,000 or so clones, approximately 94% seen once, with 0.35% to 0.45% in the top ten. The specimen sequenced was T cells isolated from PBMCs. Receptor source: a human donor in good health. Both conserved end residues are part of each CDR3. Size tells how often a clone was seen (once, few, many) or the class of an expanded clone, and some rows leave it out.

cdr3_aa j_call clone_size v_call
CASSSGTGLANYGYTF TRBJ1-2 - TRBV19
CASTQGVGSTEAFF TRBJ1-1 - TRBV6-5
CASSLRSSYNEQFF TRBJ2-1 - TRBV28
CASSRDSNTEAFF TRBJ1-1 once TRBV18
CASSFGRGGYGYTF TRBJ1-2 - TRBV27
CASSQSTSGSHNEQFF TRBJ2-1 - TRBV4-1
CASSTTSTDTQYF TRBJ2-3 once TRBV25-1
CASSYKQGLAGGLRTETQYF TRBJ2-5 - TRBV9
CASTRAYEQYF TRBJ2-7 - TRBV2
CASSDSGPRVEQFF TRBJ2-1 - TRBV7-9
CQGGSDTEAFF TRBJ1-1 - TRBV29-1
CAWSRGRRTDTQYF TRBJ2-3 - TRBV30
CSVSLGQGSYEQYF TRBJ2-7 - TRBV29-1
CAGSLGVRGLAYEQFF TRBJ2-1 once TRBV11-2
CASSPAPLGAWGKLFF TRBJ1-4 - TRBV28
CASKERTSSYEQYF TRBJ2-7 - TRBV6-5
CASSASGQEFSRNTIYF TRBJ1-3 - TRBV11-1
CASSHTGTSGIWAKNIQYF TRBJ2-4 - TRBV7-2
CATSRPLLVSNEQFF TRBJ2-1 - TRBV15
CASSVVGRDQETQYF TRBJ2-5 - TRBV9
CASSVEDSLYGYTF TRBJ1-2 - TRBV9
CASSQDRGSDTQYF TRBJ2-3 - TRBV13
CSVDEGATQYF TRBJ2-5 - TRBV29-1
CASSEGAHGANVLTF TRBJ2-6 - TRBV21-1
CASSEQGDKGYTF TRBJ1-2 - TRBV19
CASSDKVGGVQFF TRBJ2-1 once TRBV6-4
CASSQVRLETEMNTEAFF TRBJ1-1 - TRBV4-1
CASSSAGGEQYF TRBJ2-7 - TRBV11-2
CASSWGQEGTGELFF TRBJ2-2 - TRBV5-4
CACAGTGNDEQYF TRBJ2-7 - TRBV30
CASSLSWREVTDTQYF TRBJ2-3 - TRBV27
CASSLGDRGYGYTF TRBJ1-2 - TRBV5-1
CASSEYKGDRVSITEAFF TRBJ1-1 - TRBV25-1
CASSIAAGSTDTQYF TRBJ2-3 - TRBV19
CASSFNSLSYNEKLFF TRBJ1-4 few TRBV27
CASNALEDYSYNEQFF TRBJ2-1 - TRBV28
CASSATGAAFF TRBJ1-1 - TRBV13
CASSAPIQGNYGYTF TRBJ1-2 - TRBV6-1
CASSEGPGLTYEQYF TRBJ2-7 - TRBV6-1
CAISAPNQPQHF TRBJ1-5 - TRBV10-3
CASSHIRRRDTGELFF TRBJ2-2 - TRBV7-9
CASSALRDQPQHF TRBJ1-5 - TRBV7-9
CSVETGGLQHF TRBJ1-5 - TRBV29-1
CAWSRTGSQPQHF TRBJ1-5 few TRBV30
CASRPQGSEQFF TRBJ2-1 - TRBV6-5
CASSLGAGTSHLEQFF TRBJ2-1 - TRBV5-1
CASSYLAGGKNEQFF TRBJ2-1 - TRBV6-5
CASSSRSGSGRNEQFF TRBJ2-1 - TRBV7-9
CASSQTGTSLDIQYF TRBJ2-4 - TRBV13
CASSLEDSVQEAFF TRBJ1-1 once TRBV11-2
CASSPRVGEADTQYF TRBJ2-3 - TRBV18
CASSLELAGRYEQYF TRBJ2-7 - TRBV5-1
CASSLPRQEMEAFF TRBJ1-1 - TRBV28
CATGTDSGNTIYF TRBJ1-3 - TRBV10-3
CASSHSQGFYEKLFF TRBJ1-4 - TRBV18
CASSLSGDTQYF TRBJ2-3 - TRBV5-4
CASSLRGTASYNEQFF TRBJ2-1 - TRBV11-2
CASGLAVQETQYF TRBJ2-5 - TRBV12-5